These 30 T cell receptor beta chains were all obtained from the same sample, sequenced in a study of blood T cell repertoires in COVID-19. Libraries were prepared by immunoSEQ multiplex PCR; TCRdb keeps only in-frame clonotypes and omits some of them. The sample lists roughly 120,000 clones; roughly 90% were seen once. Material for sequencing was peripheral blood. These receptors were taken from a man aged 50 or older with COVID-19, enrolled during active disease.

V gene TRBV3-1 (or the pseudogene TRBV3-2) combines with J gene TRBJ2-1, with D possibly being TRBD1 (5 bases). The CDR3 consists of 15 residues. Germline V lookup: CDR1 LGHDT, CDR2 YNNKEL (reference sequence). With 0 bases removed from V and 8 bases from J, the gap between germline ends came to 14 bases. The CDR3 DNA reads as TGTGCCAGCAGCCAAGAGGGGCAGGGCGGCTATGAGCAGTTCTTC. This encodes CASSQEGQGGYEQFF.

DNA for the CDR3: TGTGCCAGCAGAGGACAGGGCGGCGCGGGAGCGTACCAAGAGACCCAGTACTTC. Encoded protein: CASRGQGGAGAYQETQYF. The V gene is TRBV28, the J gene TRBJ2-5; tentative D call: TRBD1 (8 bases). The CDR3 is 18 residues long. Germline values: CDR1 MDHEN, CDR2 SYDVKM. Trimming removed 6 bases from V and 0 bases from J, with 23 bases in between. The full variable domain, rest sourced from reference TRBV28 and TRBJ2-5, is DVKVTQSSRYLVKRTGEKVFLECVQDMDHENMFWYRQDPGLGLRLIYFSYDVKMKEKGDIPEGYSVSREKKERFSLILESASTNQTSMYLCASRGQGGAGAYQETQYFGPGTRLLVL.

The J gene is TRBJ2-5, the V gene TRBV15, with TRBD2 matching 8 bases. Germline V gene lookup returns CDR1 LNHNV and CDR2 YYDKDF (reference sequence). This CDR3 has 15 residues. V was clipped by 3 bases and J by 3 bases; unmatched bases: 6. CDR3 sequence: CATSRASGSKETQYF. The DNA for the CDR3 is TGTGCCACCAGCAGGGCCAGCGGGAGCAAAGAGACCCAGTACTTC.

The chain employs TRBV2 and TRBJ2-5, with TRBD1 as a possible D gene (5 bases). The CDR3 extends over 14 amino acids. V shed 1 base and J shed 1 base, with 7 bases lying between them. Per germline, CDR1 SNHLY and CDR2 FYNNEI. CDR3 nucleotides: TGTGCCAGCAGTGAAGGGACACTCCAAGAGACCCAGTACTTC. Translated, it gives CASSEGTLQETQYF.

The CDR3 here is CASSQDLQGFLYNEQFF. CDR3 DNA: TGCGCCAGCAGCCAAGATTTGCAGGGTTTTTTGTACAATGAGCAGTTCTTC. The V and J genes are TRBV4-1 and TRBJ2-1; perhaps TRBD1 as D (5 bases). The CDR3 totals 17 residues. CDR1 is MGHRA and CDR2 is YSYEKL in the germline V gene. V was cut by 0 bases and J by 4 bases, with 16 bases left in between.

The rearrangement joins TRBV6-1 to TRBJ2-1; D gene uncertain. CDR3 length: 13 amino acids. Germline CDR1 and CDR2: MNHNS and SASEGT. V lost 2 bases, J lost 2 bases, and 4 bases lay in between. CDR3: CASSEPAYNEQFF. CDR3 DNA: TGTGCCAGCAGTGAACCGGCCTACAATGAGCAGTTCTTC.

This sequence joins TRBV4-1 and TRBJ2-6; the D gene is possibly TRBD1 (6 bases). The CDR3 consists of 16 residues. Per the germline V gene, CDR1 is MGHRA and CDR2 is YSYEKL. The V gene lost 0 bases and the J gene lost 1 base, with 7 bases spanning the gap. The CDR3 loop is CASSQDGQSGANVLTF. The CDR3 nucleotides read TGCGCCAGCAGCCAAGACGGACAGTCTGGGGCCAACGTCCTGACTTTC.

V and J are TRBV20-1 and TRBJ2-5; 10 nucleotides align to TRBD2. CDR1 is DFQATT, CDR2 SNEGSKA, per germline (reference sequence). With 3 bases clipped from V and 5 bases from J, the junction kept 6 bases outside the gene matches. This CDR3 comprises 14 residues. The CDR3 coding sequence is TGCAGTGCTAGTGCTAGCGGGAGCCTGGAGACCCAGTACTTC. It specifies CSASASGSLETQYF.

The table lists this clone with a count of one. This chain connects TRBV7-9 to TRBJ2-1; 8 nucleotides align to TRBD2. CDR1 SEHNR and CDR2 FQNEAQ come from the germline V gene (reference sequence). The CDR3 runs 15 residues. V trimming: 8 bases; J trimming: 2 bases; junction bases outside the gene matches: 8. The CDR3 DNA follows: TGTGCCAGCGACTTATCGGGACTAGCCTACAATGAGCAGTTCTTC. Amino acid sequence: CASDLSGLAYNEQFF.

The chain joins TRBV3-1 (or the pseudogene TRBV3-2) to TRBJ2-2; D possibly corresponds to TRBD1 (5 bases). This CDR3 has 15 amino acids. Germline V gene data show CDR1 as LGHDT and CDR2 as YNNKEL (reference sequence). V lost 4 bases and J lost 6, with 15 bases in between. The CDR3 sequence is CASSPPGRASGELFF. CDR3 in DNA: TGTGCCAGCAGCCCCCCGGGCAGGGCGTCCGGGGAGCTGTTTTTT.

The rearrangement joins TRBV5-1 to TRBJ1-5; D remains ambiguous. Trimming removed 0 bases at V and 4 bases at J, with 5 bases between. This CDR3 has 13 amino acids. Germline CDR1 is SGHRS and CDR2 is YFSETQ. The CDR3: CASSLGDNQPQHF. The DNA for the CDR3 is TGCGCCAGCAGCTTGGGAGATAATCAGCCCCAGCATTTT.

CDR3 sequence reads: CASSPAGGNEQFF. In DNA form, the CDR3 reads TGTGCCAGCAGCCCGGCCGGCGGCAATGAGCAGTTCTTC. The J gene is TRBJ2-1, the V gene TRBV5-4; D unresolved. This CDR3 contains 13 residues. V was shortened by 4 bases and J by 6 bases, with 11 bases between the two germline ends. The germline CDR1 and CDR2 sequences are SGHNT and YYREEE (reference sequence). Full variable domain (rest looked up from reference TRBV5-4 and TRBJ2-1): ETGVTQSPTHLIKTRGQQVTLRCSSQSGHNTVSWYQQALGQGPQFIFQYYREEENGRGNFPPRFSGLQFPNYSSELNVNALELDDSALYLCASSPAGGNEQFFGPGTRLTVL.

Only a few counts were recorded for this clone. The CDR3 DNA follows: TGTGCCAGCAGCTTGGCTAGCGGTAGTAGGACCGGGGAGCTGTTTTTT. Translation: CASSLASGSRTGELFF. The rearrangement uses TRBV7-2 and TRBJ2-2; 7 nucleotides align to TRBD2. CDR3 length: 16 residues. J gave up 5 bases and V 3 bases, and 9 bases lay outside the gene matches. Germline V gene lookup returns CDR1 SGHTA and CDR2 FQGNSA.

The chain recombines TRBV6-5 with TRBJ1-6; 8 bases are a match to TRBD1. CDR3 length: 16 amino acids. Germline V gives CDR1 MNHEY, CDR2 SVGAGI. After removal of 0 bases from V and 10 bases from J, the junction contained 8 bases not matched to a gene. CDR3 sequence (DNA): TGTGCCAGCAGTTACTCGGTGACAGGGGATGGCTCACCCCTCCACTTT. Translating it yields CASSYSVTGDGSPLHF.

The chain is built from TRBV28 and TRBJ1-2, with 8 bases fitting TRBD1. This CDR3 comprises 16 residues. V was clipped by 4 bases and J by 1 base; unmatched bases: 8. CDR1 MDHEN and CDR2 SYDVKM come from the germline V gene. In DNA form, the CDR3 reads TGTGCCAGCAGTTCCATGGACAGGGCCTATAACTATGGCTACACCTTC. Encoded protein: CASSSMDRAYNYGYTF.

With regard to this clone: Other DNA sequences within the sample encode an identical CDR3. The chain has TRBV12-3 or TRBV12-4 and TRBJ2-7; a possible D gene is TRBD2 (6 bases). This CDR3 has 12 amino acids. Trimming left V 5 bases short and J 3 bases short, with 8 bases between. The CDR3 nucleotides are TGTGCCAGCAGTACCGGGAGCTACGAGCAGTACTTC. Translating it yields CASSTGSYEQYF.

The gene calls are TRBV13 and TRBJ1-1; a weak D match, TRBD1 (6 bases). The CDR3 is 13 amino acids. In germline, CDR1 is PRHDT, CDR2 FYEKMQ (reference sequence). V was pared by 2 bases and J by 4 bases, with 8 bases between. CDR3 sequence (DNA): TGTGCCAGCAGCTTAAGGGGGAGCACTGAAGCTTTCTTT. Translating gives CASSLRGSTEAFF. The full variable domain, in which reference TRBV13 and TRBJ1-1 provide the parts outside the CDR3, is AAGVIQSPRHLIKEKRETATLKCYPIPRHDTVYWYQQGPGQDPQFLISFYEKMQSDKGSIPDRFSAQQFSDYHSELNMSSLELGDSALYFCASSLRGSTEAFFGQGTRLTVV.

V usage is TRBV6-6 and J usage is TRBJ2-6; D not certain. The germline CDR1 and CDR2 sequences are MNHNY and SVGAGI (reference sequence). The CDR3 loop spans 14 amino acids. Trimming pared 8 bases from V and 0 bases from J, leaving 8 bases between. The DNA of the CDR3 is TGTGCCAGCGTTTCCGGCTCTGGGGCCAACGTCCTGACTTTC. Translating it yields CASVSGSGANVLTF.

The V gene is TRBV4-3, the J gene TRBJ2-3, with 10 bases identical to TRBD2. CDR3 size: 15 residues. The germline gives CDR1 LGHNA, CDR2 YSLEER. The trim removed 4 bases at V and 2 bases at J, leaving 3 bases unmatched. The CDR3 spells CASSLGLAPTDTQYF. The CDR3 DNA reads as TGCGCCAGCAGCCTGGGACTAGCGCCCACAGATACGCAGTATTTT.

The CDR3, as DNA: TGCGCCAGCAGCAAGGACGGGGTCTACGAGCAGTACGTC. It translates to CASSKDGVYEQYV. The chain links TRBV5-1 to TRBJ2-7; weak D call: TRBD2 (5 bases). Germline V CDR1 and CDR2: SGHRS, YFSETQ. Trimming removed 4 bases from V and 3 bases from J, with 11 bases in between. The CDR3 is 13 amino acids.

The chain combines TRBV5-5 with TRBJ2-2; TRBD1 matches 8 bases. Trimming cost V 4 bases and J 7 bases; bases outside gene matches: 9. The CDR3 extends over 15 amino acids. Germline assignment: CDR1 SGHKS and CDR2 YYEKEE (reference sequence). The CDR3 nucleotides are TGTGCCAGCAGCCCGATACCGACAGGGGTCGGGGAGCTGTTTTTT. Protein sequence: CASSPIPTGVGELFF.

The chain joins TRBV24-1 to TRBJ1-5; weak D call: TRBD1 (5 bases). This CDR3 contains 15 residues. Deletions cut 9 bases from V and 1 base from J, with 15 bases between. Germline V gene lookup returns CDR1 KGHDR and CDR2 SFDVKD. CDR3 in amino acids: CATQMGGTSNQPQHF. The CDR3 DNA follows: TGTGCCACCCAGATGGGGGGAACCAGCAATCAGCCCCAGCATTTT.

The chain combines TRBV10-3 with TRBJ2-6; 7 bases map to TRBD1. Per germline, CDR1 ENHRY and CDR2 SYGVKD. This CDR3 contains 16 residues. The V and J ends lost 4 bases and 4 bases, in that order; junction bases with no gene match: 7. Here the CDR3 reads CAISVTGLSGANVLTF. The CDR3 DNA follows: TGTGCCATCAGTGTGACAGGGTTGTCCGGGGCCAACGTCCTGACTTTC.

The rearrangement joins TRBV7-6 to TRBJ2-7; 7 positions agree with TRBD1. Germline CDR1 reads SGHVS; CDR2 reads FNYEAQ. Unmatched junction bases numbered 14, after V lost 5 bases and J lost 7 bases. The CDR3 is 15 residues long. Here the CDR3 reads CASSPTGQAVREQYF. CDR3 in DNA: TGTGCCAGCAGCCCGACCGGACAGGCCGTTCGGGAGCAGTACTTC.

The chain is built from TRBV9 and TRBJ1-3; D not resolved. Germline CDR1 reads SGDLS; CDR2 reads YYNGEE. The V end lost 4 bases, the J end lost 4 bases, and 21 bases lay between the germline ends. The CDR3 spans 17 residues. CDR3 in amino acids: CASSPLGSSASGNTIYF. DNA for the CDR3: TGTGCCAGCAGCCCGTTGGGTAGCTCTGCCTCCGGAAACACCATATATTTT. Using reference TRBV9 and TRBJ1-3 for the parts outside the CDR3, the full variable domain is DSGVTQTPKHLITATGQRVTLRCSPRSGDLSVYWYQQSLDQGLQFLIQYYNGEERAKGNILERFSAQQFPDLHSELNLSSLELGDSALYFCASSPLGSSASGNTIYFGEGSWLTVV.

V gene TRBV2 combines with J gene TRBJ1-5, with 8 nucleotides matching TRBD1. There are 15 residues in the CDR3. Germline V CDR1 and CDR2: SNHLY, FYNNEI. V gave up 5 bases and J gave up 2 bases; unmatched junction bases: 5. The CDR3 DNA is TGTGCCAGCAGTCCCACAGGGGGAGGCAATCAGCCCCAGCATTTT. Amino acids: CASSPTGGGNQPQHF.

The rearrangement joins TRBV28 to TRBJ1-5; D is unclear. Trimming took 4 bases from V and 7 from J, leaving 14 bases between them. This CDR3 region has 14 residues. Germline CDR1 reads MDHEN; CDR2 reads SYDVKM. CDR3 in DNA: TGTGCCAGCAGTTGGCAGGATAGATGGCAGCCCCAGCATTTT. This codes for CASSWQDRWQPQHF.

This clone was seen once. Written as DNA, the CDR3 is TGTGCCAGCAGCGTCGGACTAGCGGGAGACGATGGCGGGGAGCTGTTTTTT. Translation: CASSVGLAGDDGGELFF. The chain joins TRBV9 to TRBJ2-2; 13 nucleotides align to TRBD2. Trimming at V came to 2 bases and at J to 7 bases, leaving 8 bases not matched to a gene. The CDR3 length is 17 residues. CDR1 is SGDLS, CDR2 YYNGEE, per germline.

The chain carries TRBV5-1 and TRBJ1-4; the match to TRBD1 covers 9 bases. Germline V gives CDR1 SGHRS, CDR2 YFSETQ. CDR3 size: 14 residues. Trimming took 9 bases from V and 7 from J; bases not matched to a gene: 10. DNA of the CDR3: TGCGCCACCAAACCCGGGACAGGGATTGAAAAACTGTTTTTT. It specifies CATKPGTGIEKLFF.

The chain links TRBV30 to TRBJ2-6; perhaps TRBD2 as D (6 bases). V was shortened by 3 bases and J by 2 bases, with 11 bases between the two germline ends. The CDR3 spans 15 residues. Germline values: CDR1 GTSNPN, CDR2 SVGIG (reference sequence). CDR3: CAWSGGFPGANVLTF. In nucleotides, the CDR3 is TGTGCCTGGAGCGGAGGGTTTCCTGGGGCCAACGTCCTGACTTTC. The full variable domain, its missing parts supplied by reference TRBV30 and TRBJ2-6, is SQTIHQWPATLVQPVGSPLSLECTVEGTSNPNLYWYRQAAGRGLQLLFYSVGIGQISSEVPQNLSASRPQDRQFILSSKKLLLSDSGFYLCAWSGGFPGANVLTFGAGSRLTVL.